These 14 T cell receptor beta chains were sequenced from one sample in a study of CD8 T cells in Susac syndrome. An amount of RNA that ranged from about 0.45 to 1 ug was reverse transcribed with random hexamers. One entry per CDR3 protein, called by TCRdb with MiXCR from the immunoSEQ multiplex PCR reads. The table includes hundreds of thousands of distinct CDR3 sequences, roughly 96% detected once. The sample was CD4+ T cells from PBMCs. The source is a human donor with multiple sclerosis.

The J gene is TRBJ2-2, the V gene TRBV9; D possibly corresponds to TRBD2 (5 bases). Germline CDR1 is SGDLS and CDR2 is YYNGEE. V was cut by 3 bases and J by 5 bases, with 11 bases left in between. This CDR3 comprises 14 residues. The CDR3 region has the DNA TGTGCCAGCAGCGCGGACGAGGGAACCGGGGAGCTGTTTTTT. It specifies CASSADEGTGELFF.

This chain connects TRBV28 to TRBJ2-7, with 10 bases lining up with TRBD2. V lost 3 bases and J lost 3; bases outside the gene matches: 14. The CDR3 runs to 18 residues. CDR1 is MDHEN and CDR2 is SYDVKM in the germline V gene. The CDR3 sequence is CASSFSRGAGLAVYEQYF. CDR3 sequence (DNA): TGTGCCAGCAGTTTCAGCCGGGGGGCTGGACTAGCGGTCTACGAGCAGTACTTC. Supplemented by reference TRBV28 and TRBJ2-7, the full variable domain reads DVKVTQSSRYLVKRTGEKVFLECVQDMDHENMFWYRQDPGLGLRLIYFSYDVKMKEKGDIPEGYSVSREKKERFSLILESASTNQTSMYLCASSFSRGAGLAVYEQYFGPGTRLTVT.

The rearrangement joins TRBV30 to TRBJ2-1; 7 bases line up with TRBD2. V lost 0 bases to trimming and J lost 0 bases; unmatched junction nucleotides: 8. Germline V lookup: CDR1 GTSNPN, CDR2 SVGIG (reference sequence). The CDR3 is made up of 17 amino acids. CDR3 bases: TGTGCCTGGAGTGTTCTGGGCGGGGGACGCTCCTACAATGAGCAGTTCTTC. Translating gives CAWSVLGGGRSYNEQFF. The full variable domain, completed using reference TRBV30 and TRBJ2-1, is SQTIHQWPATLVQPVGSPLSLECTVEGTSNPNLYWYRQAAGRGLQLLFYSVGIGQISSEVPQNLSASRPQDRQFILSSKKLLLSDSGFYLCAWSVLGGGRSYNEQFFGPGTRLTVL.

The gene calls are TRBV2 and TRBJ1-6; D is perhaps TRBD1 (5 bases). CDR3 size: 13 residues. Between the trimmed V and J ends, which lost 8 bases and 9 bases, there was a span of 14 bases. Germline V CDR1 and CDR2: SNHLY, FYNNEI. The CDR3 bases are TGTGCCAGCCGAGCGGGGGTTGGTTCACCCCTCCACTTT. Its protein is CASRAGVGSPLHF.

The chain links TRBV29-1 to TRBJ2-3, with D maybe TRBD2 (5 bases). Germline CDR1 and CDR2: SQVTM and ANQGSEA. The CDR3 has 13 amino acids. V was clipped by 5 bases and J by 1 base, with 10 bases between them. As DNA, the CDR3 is TGCAGCGTTCACGGGGTCCGCACAGATACGCAGTATTTT. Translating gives CSVHGVRTDTQYF.

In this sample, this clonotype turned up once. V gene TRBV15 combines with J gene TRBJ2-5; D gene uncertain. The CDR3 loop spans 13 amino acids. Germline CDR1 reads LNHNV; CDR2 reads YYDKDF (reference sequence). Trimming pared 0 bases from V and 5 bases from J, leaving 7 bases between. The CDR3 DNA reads TGTGCCACCAGCAGAGATTGGATGGAGACCCAGTACTTC. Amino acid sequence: CATSRDWMETQYF.

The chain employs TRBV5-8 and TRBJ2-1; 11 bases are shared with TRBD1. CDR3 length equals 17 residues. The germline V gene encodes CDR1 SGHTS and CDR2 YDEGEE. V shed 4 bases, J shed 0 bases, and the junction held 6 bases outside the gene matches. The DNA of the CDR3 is TGTGCCAGCAGCGCCGGGACAGGGGGACTCTCCTACAATGAGCAGTTCTTC. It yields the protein CASSAGTGGLSYNEQFF.

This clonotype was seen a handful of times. In nucleotides, the CDR3 is TGTGCCAGTAGTCCCTCCTACAATGAGCAGTTCTTC. As protein: CASSPSYNEQFF. The gene calls are TRBV19 and TRBJ2-1; D unclear. V gave up 5 bases and J gave up 0 bases, with 2 bases separating them. The CDR3 length is 12 residues. Per germline, CDR1 LNHDA and CDR2 SQIVND (reference sequence).

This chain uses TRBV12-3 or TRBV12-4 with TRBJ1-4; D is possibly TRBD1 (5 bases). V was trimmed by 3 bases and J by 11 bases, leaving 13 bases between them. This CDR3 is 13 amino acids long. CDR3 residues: CASSFQVWGKLFF. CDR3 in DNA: TGTGCCAGCAGTTTCCAGGTTTGGGGGAAACTGTTTTTT.

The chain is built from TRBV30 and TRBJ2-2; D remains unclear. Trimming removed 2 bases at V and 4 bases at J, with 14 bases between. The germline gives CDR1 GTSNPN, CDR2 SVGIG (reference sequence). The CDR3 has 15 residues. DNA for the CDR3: TGTGCCTGGAGTACCTCAAACCGTCCCACCGGGGAGCTGTTTTTT. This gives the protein CAWSTSNRPTGELFF.

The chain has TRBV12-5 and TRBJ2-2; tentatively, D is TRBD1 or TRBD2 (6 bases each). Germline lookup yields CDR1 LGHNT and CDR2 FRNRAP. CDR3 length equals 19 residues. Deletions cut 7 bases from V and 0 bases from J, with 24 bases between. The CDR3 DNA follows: TGTGCTAGTGCCCCTCACAAAGGGGGGCCCGGAGCGAACACCGGGGAGCTGTTTTTT. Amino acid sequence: CASAPHKGGPGANTGELFF.

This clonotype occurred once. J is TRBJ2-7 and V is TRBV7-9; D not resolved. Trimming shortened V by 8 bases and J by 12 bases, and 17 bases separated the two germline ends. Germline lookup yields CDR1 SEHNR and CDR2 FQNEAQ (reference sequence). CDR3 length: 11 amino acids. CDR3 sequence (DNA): TGTGCCAGCGAGGATGACGGGCAGCGGTACTTC. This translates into CASEDDGQRYF.

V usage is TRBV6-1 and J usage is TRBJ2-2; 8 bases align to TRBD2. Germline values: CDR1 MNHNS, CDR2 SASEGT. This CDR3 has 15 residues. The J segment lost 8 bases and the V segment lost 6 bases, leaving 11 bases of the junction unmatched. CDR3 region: CASRSAGDPRGELFF. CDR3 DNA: TGTGCCAGCAGATCAGCGGGGGACCCGAGGGGGGAGCTGTTTTTT.

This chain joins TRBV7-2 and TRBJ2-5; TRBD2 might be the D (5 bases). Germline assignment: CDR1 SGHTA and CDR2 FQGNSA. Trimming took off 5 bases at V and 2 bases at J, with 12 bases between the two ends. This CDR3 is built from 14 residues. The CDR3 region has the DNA TGTGCCAGCAGCCCCCTCGGGATACAAGAGACCCAGTACTTC. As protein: CASSPLGIQETQYF.